This section outlines one T cell receptor beta chain sequence together with its context. Its antigen is not identified. The sample comes from a study of monozygotic twins with inflammatory bowel disease. There were eight separate reactions per sample in which cDNA was made. Two nested PCRs, of approximately 16 and 9 cycles, processed TCRalpha and TCRbeta cDNA. TCRdb re-analyzed the 5' RACE reads; it lists each CDR3 protein once, without DNA. The sample totals 200,000 to 250,000 distinct CDR3 sequences. The length of the CDR3 is 12 residues. The germline V gene encodes CDR1 LGHDT and CDR2 YNNKEL (reference sequence). Study-level points and caveats: Findings did not support one strong IBD-associated signal or clonotype.

Material: blood. This sequence originates from a human donor with ulcerative colitis or Crohn's disease, or a healthy co-twin of an affected twin (not recorded which). This chain connects TRBV3-1 to TRBJ2-2. This CDR3 is CASSQGAGELFF. Supplemented by reference TRBV3-1 and TRBJ2-2, the full variable domain reads DTAVSQTPKYLVTQMGNDKSIKCEQNLGHDTMYWYKQDSKKFLKIMFSYNNKELIINETVPNRFSPKSPDKAHLNLHINSLELGDSAVYFCASSQGAGELFFGEGSRLTVL.